These T cell receptor beta chains were read from a single sample in a study of cytomegalovirus exposure and HLA in healthy donors. TCRdb's table, derived via immunoSEQ multiplex PCR, lists solely in-frame clones and lacks some. The sample holds roughly 120,000 clones, around 70% seen once. The sample taken for sequencing was PBMCs. The receptor set was obtained from a woman in her forties in good health and CMV-seropositive. Each CDR3 is given with its conserved first and last residue. A D gene is named only where the DNA matches it firmly. Size tells how often a clone was seen (once, few, many) or the class of an expanded clone, and some rows leave it out.

>NA|TRBV7-3|TRBJ2-3|TRBD2
TGTGCCAGCAGCTTAAACGGGGGGGCGGATACGCAGTATTTT
CASSLNGGADTQYF
>NA|TRBV9|TRBJ1-3|TRBD1
TGTGCCAGCAGCGCCACCGGGACAGGGGGGGCCATATATTTT
CASSATGTGGAIYF
>NA|TRBV7-3|TRBJ1-1|NA
TGTGCCAGCAGCCCGCGACAGGACGAAATAGCTTTCTTT
CASSPRQDEIAFF
>NA|TRBV2|TRBJ1-2|NA
TGTGCCAGCAGTGATGGGGGGGCGGGTAACTATGGCTACACCTTC
CASSDGGAGNYGYTF
>once|TRBV6-5|TRBJ2-7|NA
TGTGCCAGCAGTTACAGCGGCTCCTACGAGCAGTACTTC
CASSYSGSYEQYF
>once|TRBV7-2|TRBJ2-7|TRBD2
TGTGCCAGCAGCTTCGGCAGCGGGGGGCCCTACGAGCAGTACTTC
CASSFGSGGPYEQYF
>NA|TRBV4-1|TRBJ1-4|TRBD1
TGCGCCAGCAGCCCCCTTTACAGGGGGGGAAGAGAAAAACTGTTTTTT
CASSPLYRGGREKLFF
>NA|TRBV5-1|TRBJ2-5|TRBD1
TGCGCCAGCAGCCGTGGACAGGTCGAGACCCAGTACTTC
CASSRGQVETQYF
>once|TRBV5-4|TRBJ2-1|TRBD2
TGTGCCAGCAGCGATCAGGGCGGGGGGGCCTACAATGAGCAGTTCTTC
CASSDQGGGAYNEQFF
>NA|TRBV27|TRBJ1-2|NA
TGTGCCAGCAGTTTAGTGGGCCTATATGGCTACACCTTC
CASSLVGLYGYTF
>few|TRBV7-2|TRBJ2-5|NA
TGTGCCAGCAGGTCTAGCCGACCCGGGACCCAGTACTTC
CASRSSRPGTQYF
>NA|TRBV18|TRBJ1-1|TRBD1
TGTGCCAGCTCACCGGGACAGAGGAACACTGAAGCTTTCTTT
CASSPGQRNTEAFF
>NA|TRBV6-6|TRBJ1-2|NA
TGTGCCAGCAGTTACTCCGACAGGCCCACCGGCTACACTTTC
CASSYSDRPTGYTF
>NA|TRBV9|TRBJ2-5|TRBD1
TGTGCCAGCAGTCCAGGGACAGGGGTGGAGACCCAGTACTTC
CASSPGTGVETQYF
>NA|TRBV7-2|TRBJ2-7|TRBD1
TGTGCCAGCAGCTTTGACAGGGGCTACGAGCAGTACTTC
CASSFDRGYEQYF
>NA|TRBV27|TRBJ1-5|NA
TGTGCCAGCAGTTTATGGAGGGGACAGCCCCAGCATTTT
CASSLWRGQPQHF
>NA|TRBV11-1|TRBJ1-1|TRBD1
TGTGCCAGCAGCCGGGGACAGGGCACTGAAGCTTTCTTT
CASSRGQGTEAFF
>few|TRBV4-2|TRBJ2-5|TRBD2
TGTGCCAGCAACCCAGGCATAGCGGGGGGTCTCGAAGAGACCCAGTACTTC
CASNPGIAGGLEETQYF
>NA|TRBV6-5|TRBJ1-2|TRBD1
TGTGCCAGCAGAACCTTATCAGGGGGCTTAAGCTACACCTTC
CASRTLSGGLSYTF
>NA|TRBV9|TRBJ1-1|NA
TGTGCCAGCAGCAGGCAGGGATCGAACACTGAAGCTTTCTTT
CASSRQGSNTEAFF
>NA|TRBV4-1|TRBJ2-1|NA
TGCGCCAGCACTCAAGCCCTCGATTCCTACAATGAGCAGTTCTTC
CASTQALDSYNEQFF
>NA|TRBV2|TRBJ1-6|NA
TGTGCCAGCCGAGGGACACCTAATAATTCACCCCTCCACTTT
CASRGTPNNSPLHF
>NA|TRBV7-9|TRBJ2-4|NA
TGTGCCAGCAGCCCCGGGGAGCCATTAGCCAAAAACATTCAGTACTTC
CASSPGEPLAKNIQYF
>NA|TRBV5-6|TRBJ2-7|NA
TGTGCCAGCAGCTTGGCGGTTTCCTACGAGCAGTACTTC
CASSLAVSYEQYF
>few|TRBV5-6|TRBJ2-1|TRBD2
TGTGCCAGCAGCTTGGATGGTAGCGGGGGACACAATGAGCAGTTCTTC
CASSLDGSGGHNEQFF
>NA|TRBV2|TRBJ1-2|NA
TGTGCCAGCACCCTAGACGGCTATGGCTACACCTTC
CASTLDGYGYTF
>few|TRBV4-3|TRBJ1-1|TRBD1
TGCGCCAGCAGCCGATCCGGGACAGCTGAAGCTTTCTTT
CASSRSGTAEAFF
>NA|TRBV5-6|TRBJ1-1|TRBD1
TGTGCCAGCAGCCCTTGGACAGGGACCGAAGCTTTCTTT
CASSPWTGTEAFF
>NA|TRBV7-2|TRBJ1-6|NA
TGTGCCAGCAGCTTAGTGGGACAAGATAATTCACCCCTCCACTTT
CASSLVGQDNSPLHF
>NA|TRBV5-1|TRBJ1-6|NA
TGCGCCAGCAGCTTGGACCCAGGAGGCAATTCACCCCTCCACTTT
CASSLDPGGNSPLHF
>once|TRBV27|TRBJ2-7|TRBD2
TGTGCCAGCAGCCCTAGCGGGGCGAACCCCTACGAGCAGTACTTC
CASSPSGANPYEQYF
>NA|TRBV7-9|TRBJ2-2|NA
TGTGCCAGCAGCTTACGAGGCACCGGGGAGCTGTTTTTT
CASSLRGTGELFF
>NA|TRBV5-1|TRBJ2-7|NA
TGCGCCAGCAGCCGTGGTACAGGCTCGGGCGAGCAGTACTTC
CASSRGTGSGEQYF
>NA|TRBV9|TRBJ2-7|TRBD1
TGTGCCAGCAGCGGTGGGACAGACTACGAGCAGTACTTC
CASSGGTDYEQYF
>once|TRBV28|TRBJ2-7|TRBD1
TGTGCCAGCAGTCTTAGGACAGGGGGCTACGAGCAGTACTTC
CASSLRTGGYEQYF
>NA|TRBV4-1|TRBJ1-5|NA
TGCGCCAGCAGCCAAACCCCCGAGGGCCAGCCCCAGCATTTT
CASSQTPEGQPQHF
>NA|TRBV5-1|TRBJ2-5|NA
TGCGCCAGCAGCCGGACTTGGGGCCAAGAGACCCAGTACTTC
CASSRTWGQETQYF